This T cell receptor (beta chain) was profiled in a study of a mutant IDH1 vaccine in newly diagnosed glioma. Study-level background: Patients previously underwent radiotherapy, temozolomide, or both, and most underwent both. Points from the study as a whole: Pseudoprogression seemed unrelated to changes in top peripheral T cell clonotypes. In 80% to 95% of patients, immune responses induced by the vaccine occurred.

The time point was: baseline, week 1 (first vaccination visit). Treatment here: pre-vaccination baseline after standard-of-care therapy. New WHO grade 3 or 4 IDH1-mutant, ATRX-lost astrocytomas were present in all donors. Comments on this clone: No antigen is known for it.

Clones were read by immunoSEQ multiplex PCR, and TCRdb kept only the in-frame ones, dropping some. The data hold 80,000 to 100,000 clones, with just under 80% observed a single time. CDR1 is SEHNR and CDR2 is FQNEAQ in the germline V gene (reference sequence). Trimming took 3 bases from V and 4 from J; bases not matched to a gene: 4. CDR3 length: 14 amino acids. This chain uses TRBV7-9 with TRBJ1-1; 8 bases match TRBD1. The source material was PBMCs, sampled from a glioma patient treated with radiotherapy, temozolomide or both. The sequence came from a man between 40 and 49 years old with glioma. CDR3 sequence reads: CASSFGDRLTEAFF. The CDR3 region has the DNA TGTGCCAGCAGCTTTGGGGACAGGCTCACTGAAGCTTTCTTT.